The 7 T cell receptor beta chains below come from one sample, sequenced in a study of T-cell memory formation after mild COVID-19. Using its own MiXCR run on the 5' RACE reads, TCRdb lists one record per CDR3 protein. The sample shows a few hundred thousand distinct CDR3 sequences, around 30% of them seen only once. The sequenced sample consisted of PBMCs or a T cell subset sorted from them (not recorded which). The receptors come from an adult woman who had mild COVID-19 (a few samples of this study predate the infection). Cell type and time point are not known.

The chain links TRBV5-1 to TRBJ2-7; 8 bases line up with TRBD1. J gave up 4 bases and V 2 bases, and 11 bases lay outside the gene matches. Germline lookup yields CDR1 SGHRS and CDR2 YFSETQ. The CDR3 runs to 16 residues. DNA for the CDR3: TGCGCCAGCAGCTTCGGTACAGGGGGAAGGGGTTACGAGCAGTACTTC. Protein sequence: CASSFGTGGRGYEQYF.

This clonotype was seen at least ten times. Its ends do not fully match the called genes, so a read error is possible. The CDR3 spells CASSLSYNEQFF. DNA of the CDR3: TGTGCCAGCAGCTTAAGCTACAATGAGCAGTTCTTC. This chain uses TRBV5-1 with TRBJ2-1; D call uncertain. CDR3 size: 12 residues. Per germline, CDR1 SGHRS and CDR2 YFSETQ.

The genes are TRBV5-1 and TRBJ1-4, with 9 bases identical to TRBD1. V was pared by 3 bases and J by 7 bases, with 7 bases of the junction left unmatched. This CDR3 has 15 amino acids. Germline CDR1 reads SGHRS; CDR2 reads YFSETQ. In nucleotides, the CDR3 is TGCGCCAGCAGCTCAACAGGGGGCGCGGGTGAAAAACTGTTTTTT. Translation: CASSSTGGAGEKLFF.

In its sample, this clonotype was seen a few times. V is TRBV12-3 or TRBV12-4 and J is TRBJ2-2; D is possibly TRBD1 (6 bases). Deletions cut 3 bases from V and 4 bases from J, with 9 bases between. This CDR3 is built from 14 residues. CDR3 protein: CASSFQGSTGELFF. For the CDR3, the DNA is TGTGCCAGCAGTTTCCAGGGGAGCACCGGGGAGCTGTTTTTT.

In this sample, this clonotype turned up many times. The rearrangement uses TRBV2 and TRBJ1-5; D remains ambiguous. The germline V gene encodes CDR1 SNHLY and CDR2 FYNNEI. Trimming removed 6 bases from V and 2 bases from J, with 20 bases in between. The CDR3 is 17 residues long. CDR3 amino acids: CASSHEQWNEGNQPQHF. CDR3 nucleotides: TGTGCCAGCAGCCACGAACAGTGGAACGAGGGCAATCAGCCCCAGCATTTT.

This clonotype was picked up a small number of times. This sequence joins TRBV6-2 or TRBV6-3 and TRBJ2-4; D possibly uses TRBD1 or TRBD2 (6 bases each). CDR3 size: 13 residues. CDR1 is MNHEY, CDR2 SVGEGT, per germline. V was cut by 7 bases and J by 6 bases, with 13 bases left in between. In nucleotides, the CDR3 is TGTGCCAGCACTGGACAGCGGGCAAACATTCAGTACTTC. Translated, it gives CASTGQRANIQYF.

V is TRBV12-3 or TRBV12-4 and J is TRBJ1-2; D unresolved. The V gene lost 2 bases and the J gene lost 5 bases, with 12 bases spanning the gap. The CDR3 has 14 residues. CDR3 in amino acids: CASSLTSGEYGYTF. The DNA of the CDR3 is TGTGCCAGCAGTTTAACCAGCGGGGAGTATGGCTACACCTTC.